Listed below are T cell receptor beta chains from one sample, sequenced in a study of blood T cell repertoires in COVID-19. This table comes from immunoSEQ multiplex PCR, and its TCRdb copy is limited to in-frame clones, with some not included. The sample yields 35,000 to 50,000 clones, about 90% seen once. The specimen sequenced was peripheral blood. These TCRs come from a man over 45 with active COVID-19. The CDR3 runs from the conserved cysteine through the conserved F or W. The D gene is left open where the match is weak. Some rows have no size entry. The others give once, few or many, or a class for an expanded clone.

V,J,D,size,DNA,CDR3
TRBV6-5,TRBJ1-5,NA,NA,TGTGCCAGCAGTTACTCGGCGCGGGGCCCCAATCAGCCCCAGCATTTT,CASSYSARGPNQPQHF
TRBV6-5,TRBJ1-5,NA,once,TGTGCCAGCACCTCAGGGAATCAGCCCCAGCATTTT,CASTSGNQPQHF
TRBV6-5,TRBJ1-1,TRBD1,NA,TGTGCCAGCATCAGGGACAGAGAAGCTTTCTTT,CASIRDREAFF
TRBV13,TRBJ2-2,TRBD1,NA,TGTGCCAGCAGCTTAAGGCAGGGGACAGGGGACACCGGGGAGCTGTTTTTT,CASSLRQGTGDTGELFF
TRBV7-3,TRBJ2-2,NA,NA,TGTGCCAGCAGCCCCGTCACCGGGGAGCTGTTTTTT,CASSPVTGELFF
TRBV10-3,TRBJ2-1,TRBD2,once,TGTGCCATCACCGGAAGGCGGGAGGACAATGAGCAGTTCTTC,CAITGRREDNEQFF
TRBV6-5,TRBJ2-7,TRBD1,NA,TGTGCCAGCAGCGTTGGGACAGGTCCTTCCTACGAGCAGTACTTC,CASSVGTGPSYEQYF
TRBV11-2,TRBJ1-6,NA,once,TGTGCCAGCAGCTTAAAGAGCTCCTATAATTCACCCCTCCACTTT,CASSLKSSYNSPLHF
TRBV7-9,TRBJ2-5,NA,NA,TGTGCCAGCAGCCGCCGGACAGACCAAGAGACCCAGTACTTC,CASSRRTDQETQYF
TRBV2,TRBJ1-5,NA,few,TGTGCCAGCAGTGAACAAACGGCGGGCAATCAGCCCCAGCATTTT,CASSEQTAGNQPQHF
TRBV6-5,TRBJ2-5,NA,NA,TGTGCCAGCAGGGGAGGAGGGAGCCTGGAGACCCAGTACTTC,CASRGGGSLETQYF
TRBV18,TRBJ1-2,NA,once,TGTGCCAGCTCACCACCGTTGACACCTAACTATGGCTACACCTTC,CASSPPLTPNYGYTF
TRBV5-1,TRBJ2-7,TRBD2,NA,TGCGCCAGCAGCTTGGAAGGCGGGGGTCGGGGCCACGAGCAGTACTTC,CASSLEGGGRGHEQYF
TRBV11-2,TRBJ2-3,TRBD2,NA,TGTGCCAGCACTCTAGGGAGGGGCATTAGCACAGATACGCAGTATTTT,CASTLGRGISTDTQYF
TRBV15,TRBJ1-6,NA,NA,TGTGCCACCAGCAGGGGGCGGAATTCACCCCTCCACTTT,CATSRGRNSPLHF
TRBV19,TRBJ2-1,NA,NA,TGTGCCAGTAGGGAGCAGGGTCCCAATGAGCAGTTCTTC,CASREQGPNEQFF
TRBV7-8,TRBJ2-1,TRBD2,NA,TGTGCCAGCAGACTACTAGCGGGACCTGCCTACAATGAGCAGTTCTTC,CASRLLAGPAYNEQFF
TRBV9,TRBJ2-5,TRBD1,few,TGTGCCAGCAGCCTAGAGACCGGGACAGGGGGCGCGAAGACCCAGTACTTC,CASSLETGTGGAKTQYF
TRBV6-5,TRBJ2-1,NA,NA,TGTGCCAGCAGTACGACTGACTCCTACAATGAGCAGTTCTTC,CASSTTDSYNEQFF
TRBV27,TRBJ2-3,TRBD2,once,TGTGCCAGCCGTAGAGATCTAGCGGGCGCCTGGGTGAATTTT,CASRRDLAGAWVNF
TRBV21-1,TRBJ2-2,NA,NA,TGTGCCAGCAGCAAAGTGGGGGCTAGCGGGAGACTCCCATCTTTGAACACCGGGGAGCTGTTTTTT,CASSKVGASGRLPSLNTGELFF
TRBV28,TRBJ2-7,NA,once,TGTGCCAGCAGTTTAACAGGGAAATCGTACGAGCAGTACTTC,CASSLTGKSYEQYF
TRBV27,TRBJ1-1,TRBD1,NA,TGTGCCAGCAGTAGACAGGGAGACACTGAAGCTTTCTTT,CASSRQGDTEAFF
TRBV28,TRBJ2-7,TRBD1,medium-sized,TGTGCCAGCAGTTTACAGGGGGCAAGGGAGCAGTACTTC,CASSLQGAREQYF
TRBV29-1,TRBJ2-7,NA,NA,TGCAGCGTTACCCAGGGGGGAAACGAGCAGTACTTC,CSVTQGGNEQYF
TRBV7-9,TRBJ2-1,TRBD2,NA,TGTGCCAGCAGCTTAGGGACTAGCGACTCCTACAATGAGCAGTTCTTC,CASSLGTSDSYNEQFF
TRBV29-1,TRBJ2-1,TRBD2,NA,TGCAGCGTTGACTCGGGACTAGCGGGAGTCACAGTCAATGAGCAGTTCTTC,CSVDSGLAGVTVNEQFF
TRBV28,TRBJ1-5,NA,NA,TGTGCCAGCACATCACCGGGATCCAGCAATCAGCCCCAGCATTTT,CASTSPGSSNQPQHF
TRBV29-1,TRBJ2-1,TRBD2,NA,TGCAGCGCTGGACTAGCGGGAGTTCGGGATGAGCAGTTCTTC,CSAGLAGVRDEQFF
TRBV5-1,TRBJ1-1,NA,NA,TGCGCCAGCAGCTTGGGACAGGTGAACACTGAAGCTTTCTTT,CASSLGQVNTEAFF
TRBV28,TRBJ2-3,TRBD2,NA,TGTGCCAGCAGCCCTCTGGGACTAGCGGGAGGGGGGACAGATACGCAGTATTTT,CASSPLGLAGGGTDTQYF
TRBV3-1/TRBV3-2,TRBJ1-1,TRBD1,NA,TGTGCCAGCAGCTTCGGACAGGGTAGGACTGAAGCTTTCTTT,CASSFGQGRTEAFF